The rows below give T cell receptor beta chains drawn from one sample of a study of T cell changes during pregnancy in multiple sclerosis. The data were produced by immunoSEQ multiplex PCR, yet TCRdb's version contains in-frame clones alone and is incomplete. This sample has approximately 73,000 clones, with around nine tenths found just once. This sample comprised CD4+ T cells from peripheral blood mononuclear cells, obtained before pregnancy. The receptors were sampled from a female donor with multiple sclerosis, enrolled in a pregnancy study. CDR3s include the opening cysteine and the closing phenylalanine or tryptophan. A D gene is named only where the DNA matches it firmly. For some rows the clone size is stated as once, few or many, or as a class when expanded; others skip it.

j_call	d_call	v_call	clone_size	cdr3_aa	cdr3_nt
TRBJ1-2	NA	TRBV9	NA	CASTTSGQGDYGYTF	TGTGCCAGCACCACTAGCGGGCAGGGTGACTATGGCTACACCTTC
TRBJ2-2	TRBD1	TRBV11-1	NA	CASSLAQGANTGELFF	TGTGCCAGCAGCTTAGCGCAGGGGGCGAACACCGGGGAGCTGTTTTTT
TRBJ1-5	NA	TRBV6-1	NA	CASSARGQVHGHF	TGTGCCAGCAGCGCCAGGGGCCAGGTGCATGGGCATTTT
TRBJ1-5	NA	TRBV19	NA	CASRPSGDFVGQPQHF	TGTGCCAGTAGACCATCGGGGGACTTCGTCGGTCAGCCCCAGCATTTT
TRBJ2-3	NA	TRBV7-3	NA	CASSSGQSTDTQYF	TGTGCCAGCAGCTCGGGACAAAGCACAGATACGCAGTATTTT
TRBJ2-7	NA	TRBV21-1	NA	CASSDRGTGGPYEQYF	TGTGCCAGCAGCGACCGTGGGACAGGGGGCCCCTACGAGCAGTACTTC
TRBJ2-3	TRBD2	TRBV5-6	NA	CASSFSGTRLITDTQYF	TGTGCCAGCAGCTTTTCCGGGACTAGACTGATCACAGATACGCAGTATTTT
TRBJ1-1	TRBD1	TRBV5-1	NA	CASSRVLGQGGMNTEAFF	TGCGCCAGCAGTCGTGTCTTGGGACAGGGAGGGATGAACACTGAAGCTTTCTTT
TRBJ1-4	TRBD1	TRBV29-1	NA	CSALKDRGFGEKLFF	TGCAGCGCCCTAAAGGACAGGGGATTCGGGGAAAAACTGTTTTTT
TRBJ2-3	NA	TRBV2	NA	CASSDFLLGTDTQYF	TGTGCCAGCAGTGATTTCCTACTGGGCACAGATACGCAGTATTTT
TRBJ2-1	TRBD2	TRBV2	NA	CASRETSGGINEQFF	TGTGCCAGCAGGGAGACTAGCGGGGGGATCAATGAGCAGTTCTTC
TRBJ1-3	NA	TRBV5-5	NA	CASSIVDTSSGNTIYF	TGTGCCAGCAGCATCGTGGACACCTCCTCTGGAAACACCATATATTTT
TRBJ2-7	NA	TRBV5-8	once	CASSLWANEQYF	TGTGCCAGCAGCTTGTGGGCTAACGAGCAGTACTTC
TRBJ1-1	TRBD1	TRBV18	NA	CASSPLTGRKLGVNTEAFF	TGTGCCAGCTCACCATTGACAGGGAGGAAATTAGGGGTGAACACTGAAGCTTTCTTT
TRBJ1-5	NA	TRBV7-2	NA	CASSLGASNQPQHF	TGTGCCAGCAGCTTAGGGGCCAGCAATCAGCCCCAGCATTTT
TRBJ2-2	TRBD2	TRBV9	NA	CASSVVAGGRATGELFF	TGTGCCAGCAGCGTAGTGGCGGGGGGGCGTGCCACCGGGGAGCTGTTTTTT
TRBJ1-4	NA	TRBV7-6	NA	CASSSGGTNEKLFF	TGTGCCAGCAGCTCCGGAGGGACGAATGAAAAACTGTTTTTT
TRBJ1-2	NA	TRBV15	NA	CATSRDGGPINYGYTF	TGTGCCACCAGCAGAGATGGCGGCCCGATTAACTATGGCTACACCTTC
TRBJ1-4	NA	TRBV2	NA	CASKDWREKLFF	TGTGCCAGCAAAGACTGGAGGGAAAAACTGTTTTTT
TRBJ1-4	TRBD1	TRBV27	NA	CASSARQGRGTNEKLFF	TGTGCCAGCAGTGCGCGACAGGGGAGAGGGACTAATGAAAAACTGTTTTTT
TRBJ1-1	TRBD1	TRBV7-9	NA	CASSPSGTGAEAFF	TGTGCCAGCAGCCCAAGCGGGACAGGGGCTGAAGCTTTCTTT
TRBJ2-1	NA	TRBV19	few	CASSLEARVSEQFF	TGTGCCAGTAGTCTGGAGGCGCGAGTGAGTGAGCAGTTCTTC